This entry features one T cell receptor beta chain sequence. The antigen remains unidentified. Collection occurred without any documented infections or immune events in donors. This record comes from a study of identifying expanded T cells in peripheral blood. The study, taken as a whole, reports: Across healthy donors, higher total template counts meant significantly greater approximately 2-week count variance.

Only in-frame clones appear in the TCRdb table, and some are missing; sequencing was by immunoSEQ multiplex PCR. The sample contains around 130,000 clones, about 88% of which appear only once. This sequence was found in a person between 18 and 75 years old in good health. Sequencing was done on a sample of blood.

DNA of the CDR3: TGTGCCAGCAGCTTTAGGTCGACATCCAATGAGCAGTTCTTC. This codes for CASSFRSTSNEQFF. The rearrangement joins TRBV7-2 to TRBJ2-1; no firm D call. Germline CDR1 is SGHTA and CDR2 is FQGNSA. The CDR3 covers 14 residues. The V gene lost 3 bases and the J gene lost 6 bases, with 12 bases spanning the gap.